Following are 26 T cell receptor beta chains from one sample sequenced in a study of CD8 T cells in ankylosing spondylitis. One entry per CDR3 protein results from TCRdb running MiXCR on the 5' RACE reads. The table has about 39,000 distinct CDR3 sequences, about 9.4% seen once; the top ten hold about a sixth. The specimen sequenced was blood, either unsorted or a sorted T cell fraction (not recorded which). These receptors all come from a male donor with ankylosing spondylitis or in good health (not recorded which).

The chain recombines TRBV15 with TRBJ2-1, with D tentatively TRBD1 or TRBD2 (5 bases each). Germline V gene lookup returns CDR1 LNHNV and CDR2 YYDKDF (reference sequence). The CDR3 length is 15 residues. V lost 3 bases and J 6 bases, leaving 15 bases between the germline ends. The CDR3, as DNA: TGTGCCACCAGCAGCGGGGACGGTGGAGGCAATGAGCAGTTCTTC. It encodes CATSSGDGGGNEQFF. Together with reference TRBV15 and TRBJ2-1, the CDR3 gives the full variable domain: DAMVIQNPRYQVTQFGKPVTLSCSQTLNHNVMYWYQQKSSQAPKLLFHYYDKDFNNEADTPDNFQSRRPNTSFCFLDIRSPGLGDTAMYLCATSSGDGGGNEQFFGPGTRLTVL.

This clonotype was seen many times. This chain joins TRBV10-3 and TRBJ2-1; 8 bases agree with TRBD2. V shed 3 bases and J 7 bases; nucleotides not matched to a gene: 14. CDR3 size: 17 residues. The germline CDR1 and CDR2 sequences are ENHRY and SYGVKD. The DNA for the CDR3 is TGTGCCATCAGTGACCGGGTGGTGGCGGGAGGCGGGAATGAGCAGTTCTTC. The encoded protein is CAISDRVVAGGGNEQFF.

This clonotype was found many times. This rearrangement joins TRBV7-9 to TRBJ2-7; D is possibly TRBD2 (5 bases). From germline, CDR1 is SEHNR and CDR2 FQNEAQ (reference sequence). CDR3 size: 14 residues. V was trimmed by 1 base and J by 7 bases, leaving 14 bases between them. Here the CDR3 reads CASSLGPGTGEQYF. In DNA, the CDR3 is TGTGCCAGCAGCTTAGGGCCGGGTACGGGAGAGCAGTACTTC.

This clonotype occurred many times. The rearrangement links TRBV5-1 to TRBJ2-1; D ambiguous. The germline gives CDR1 SGHRS, CDR2 YFSETQ. V was clipped by 0 bases and J by 2 bases, with 9 bases between them. CDR3 length equals 15 residues. CDR3 DNA: TGCGCCAGCAGCTTGGCCTCAGGCCCCTACAATGAGCAGTTCTTC. Translation: CASSLASGPYNEQFF.

The chain has TRBV3-1 and TRBJ2-7, with TRBD2 matching 10 bases. There are 17 residues in the CDR3. V lost 2 bases, J lost 0 bases, and 7 bases stayed unmatched. Germline CDR1 LGHDT, CDR2 YNNKEL (reference sequence). CDR3 sequence: CASSQLGGTSASYEQYF. The CDR3 DNA reads as TGTGCCAGCAGCCAACTTGGTGGGACTAGCGCCTCCTACGAGCAGTACTTC.

This clonotype was detected a few times. The chain combines TRBV19 with TRBJ1-5; D is unresolved. The V gene's germline CDR1 is LNHDA and CDR2 SQIVND (reference sequence). The ends were cut back, 7 bases at V and 5 bases at J, with 9 bases in the middle. The CDR3 has 12 amino acids. The CDR3 reads CASKFGDQPQHF. Here the CDR3 DNA reads TGTGCCAGTAAGTTCGGAGATCAGCCCCAGCATTTT.

The chain links TRBV4-3 to TRBJ2-7; possible D gene TRBD2, 6 bases. Germline lookup yields CDR1 LGHNA and CDR2 YSLEER. The CDR3 runs to 14 residues. With 1 base removed from V and 4 bases from J, the gap between germline ends came to 11 bases. Here the CDR3 reads CASSQGLVSYEQYF. In DNA form, the CDR3 reads TGCGCCAGCAGCCAAGGACTAGTTTCGTACGAGCAGTACTTC.

This clonotype was seen at least ten times. The J gene is TRBJ2-7, the V gene TRBV4-2; 9 nucleotides match TRBD1. In germline, CDR1 is LGHNA, CDR2 YNFKEQ. The CDR3 runs to 16 residues. Trimming cost V 4 bases and J 0 bases; bases outside gene matches: 7. CDR3 in amino acids: CASSRQEDRGSYEQYF. CDR3 DNA: TGTGCCAGCAGCCGGCAAGAGGACAGGGGCTCCTACGAGCAGTACTTC.

Turning to this clonotype: It is likely a read error, because the conserved phenylalanine at the end of the CDR3 is missing. The chain links TRBV9 to TRBJ2-5, with 7 bases identical to TRBD2. J lost 0 bases, V lost 7 bases, and 6 bases had no gene match. The CDR3 length is 14 residues. Germline values: CDR1 SGDLS, CDR2 YYNGEE. CDR3 protein: CASDGGGDQETQYL. CDR3 nucleotide sequence: TGTGCCAGCGATGGGGGAGGGGACCAAGAGACCCAGTACCTC.

The J gene is TRBJ2-1, the V gene TRBV20-1; 9 positions match TRBD2. V gave up 7 bases and J gave up 8 bases; unmatched junction bases: 6. This CDR3 comprises 12 residues. The germline CDR1 and CDR2 sequences are DFQATT and SNEGSKA (reference sequence). The CDR3 region is CSGLAGSDEQFF. DNA for the CDR3: TGCAGTGGGCTAGCGGGAAGTGATGAGCAGTTCTTC.

There are a few counts of this clonotype. The chain combines TRBV6-2 or TRBV6-3 with TRBJ2-5, with no clear D. The CDR3 loop spans 12 amino acids. V lost 4 bases, J lost 1 base, and 4 bases lay in between. From germline, CDR1 is MNHEY and CDR2 SVGEGT. The DNA of the CDR3 is TGTGCCAGCAGTTCCTCCCAAGAGACCCAGTACTTC. Its translation is CASSSSQETQYF.

The chain recombines TRBV20-1 with TRBJ1-1; 8 nucleotides match TRBD1. CDR3 size: 12 residues. CDR1 is DFQATT, CDR2 SNEGSKA, per germline (reference sequence). Trimming removed 8 bases from V and 7 bases from J; junction bases left unmatched: 9. CDR3 sequence: CSSLDRAGEAFF. DNA of the CDR3: TGCAGTTCTTTGGACAGGGCGGGTGAAGCTTTCTTT.

This clonotype was detected ten times or more. CDR3 amino acids: CASHQWGGGFRELFF. The CDR3 coding sequence is TGTGCCAGCCACCAATGGGGCGGAGGATTCCGGGAGCTGTTTTTT. The chain combines TRBV5-6 with TRBJ2-2, with D possibly called TRBD1 or TRBD2 (5 bases each). The germline gives CDR1 SGHDT, CDR2 YYEEEE. The length of the CDR3 is 15 residues. V gave up 7 bases and J gave up 9 bases, with 22 bases separating them.

This clonotype was recorded at least ten times. The V and J genes are TRBV20-1 and TRBJ2-3; TRBD2 matches 9 bases. This CDR3 is 13 amino acids long. From germline, CDR1 is DFQATT and CDR2 SNEGSKA (reference sequence). CDR3 nucleotides: TGCAGCGCCGCGGGGGGGGGCACAGATACGCAGTATTTT. Translating it yields CSAAGGGTDTQYF.

V gene TRBV20-1 combines with J gene TRBJ1-1; 7 nucleotides agree with TRBD1. From germline, CDR1 is DFQATT and CDR2 SNEGSKA (reference sequence). The V gene end was trimmed by 2 bases and the J gene end by 8 bases; junction bases not matched to a gene: 2. CDR3 length equals 11 residues. Here the CDR3 DNA reads TGCAGTGCTAGACAGGACAGGGAAGCTTTCTTT. Its protein is CSARQDREAFF.

This clonotype was counted many times. The chain is built from TRBV5-1 and TRBJ2-2; the match to TRBD1 covers 7 bases. Germline values: CDR1 SGHRS, CDR2 YFSETQ. This CDR3 is 15 amino acids long. The trim removed 5 bases at V and 3 bases at J, leaving 7 bases unmatched. The CDR3 sequence: CASRRDSGDTGELFF. In DNA form, the CDR3 reads TGCGCCAGCAGGAGGGACAGTGGAGACACCGGGGAGCTGTTTTTT.

The table lists this clonotype with a few counts. The rearrangement joins TRBV20-1 to TRBJ2-5, with a weak D call TRBD2 (5 bases). This CDR3 has 14 residues. V was trimmed by 2 bases and J by 3 bases, leaving 13 bases between them. Germline CDR1 and CDR2: DFQATT and SNEGSKA (reference sequence). CDR3 DNA: TGCAGTGCTAGAAAGGCGACCGGGGAAGAGACCCAGTACTTC. Its protein is CSARKATGEETQYF.

This clonotype was detected ten times or more. J is TRBJ2-3 and V is TRBV7-9, with D hard to call. The CDR3 length is 14 residues. Trimming stripped 5 bases from V and 1 base from J, with 10 bases between. The germline V gene has CDR1 SEHNR and CDR2 FQNEAQ (reference sequence). The chain's CDR3 is CASSRAGRTDTQYF. The CDR3 bases are TGTGCCAGCAGCCGCGCAGGACGCACAGATACGCAGTATTTT.

This clonotype was found a few times. This chain connects TRBV2 to TRBJ2-7; D is unresolved. The germline CDR1 and CDR2 sequences are SNHLY and FYNNEI. This CDR3 comprises 16 residues. Trimming cost V 2 bases and J 3 bases, with 17 bases left between them. CDR3 DNA: TGTGCCAGCAGTGAAACCAGCGCTCTAGAGGTCTACGAGCAGTACTTC. It specifies CASSETSALEVYEQYF.

The table lists this clonotype with many counts. This chain uses TRBV10-3 with TRBJ1-1, with TRBD1 identical over 7 bases. V lost 0 bases and J lost 4; bases outside the gene matches: 5. Germline CDR1 and CDR2: ENHRY and SYGVKD. The CDR3 loop spans 15 amino acids. The CDR3 bases are TGTGCCATCAGTGAGTCAAGGGGGCAGAGCACTGAAGCTTTCTTT. Its translation: CAISESRGQSTEAFF.

This clonotype was observed at least ten times. The chain combines TRBV3-1 with TRBJ2-7, with D uncertain. Germline assignment: CDR1 LGHDT and CDR2 YNNKEL (reference sequence). V was pared by 3 bases and J by 0 bases, with 9 bases between. The length of the CDR3 is 14 residues. This CDR3 is CASSHYPSSYEQYF. CDR3 DNA: TGTGCCAGCAGCCACTATCCTAGCTCCTACGAGCAGTACTTC.

This clonotype was seen many times. The chain is built from TRBV7-8 and TRBJ2-7; 8 bases are shared with TRBD1. V shed 5 bases and J 7 bases; nucleotides not matched to a gene: 4. The CDR3 covers 12 residues. Germline CDR1 reads SGHVS; CDR2 reads FQNEAQ. The CDR3 is CASSHRGEEQYF. CDR3 in DNA: TGTGCCAGCAGCCACAGGGGGGAGGAGCAGTACTTC.

This clonotype has a handful of counts. The CDR3: CASSQTRGQGYTF. CDR3 coding DNA: TGTGCCAGCAGCCAGACCAGGGGGCAAGGCTACACCTTC. The V call is TRBV9, the J call TRBJ1-2; 8 bases agree with TRBD1. The CDR3 is 13 residues long. V lost 4 bases and J lost 8; bases outside the gene matches: 7. CDR1 and CDR2 from the germline V gene are SGDLS and YYNGEE.

The table lists this clonotype with many counts. The rearrangement uses TRBV4-1 and TRBJ1-6; D might be TRBD1 (6 bases). V lost 6 bases, J lost 9 bases, and 21 bases lay in between. CDR3 length: 16 amino acids. Germline values: CDR1 MGHRA, CDR2 YSYEKL. DNA for the CDR3: TGCGCCAGCAGTCCGGAACAGGGCCAAGAGGTTTCACCCCTCCACTTT. It translates to CASSPEQGQEVSPLHF.

This clonotype turned up a few times. The junction departs from germline at one end; a sequencing error may be responsible. The V call is TRBV5-1, the J call TRBJ1-1; tentative D call: TRBD1 (5 bases). Germline loops: CDR1 SGHRS, CDR2 YFSETQ. The CDR3 consists of 15 residues. The CDR3 bases are TGCGCCAGCAGCTTGGGGAACAGGATGAACCCTGAAGCTTTCTTT. This encodes CASSLGNRMNPEAFF.

At least ten counts were recorded for this clonotype. V gene TRBV29-1 combines with J gene TRBJ2-7; D is uncertain. The V end lost 6 bases, the J end lost 12 bases, and 9 bases lay between the germline ends. The CDR3 totals 8 residues. The germline gives CDR1 SQVTM, CDR2 ANQGSEA. CDR3 loop: CSVGNPYF. In nucleotides, the CDR3 is TGCAGCGTAGGAAATCCGTACTTC.